The clone carrying this T cell receptor (beta chain) was observed a handful of times. The antigen remains unidentified. Specimens obtained from alopecia areata patients comprised lesional scalp punch biopsies and peripheral blood. Using a FACSAria, the CD4+ and CD8+ T cells were sorted from the PBMCs. cDNA prepared by RNA extraction and subsequent reverse transcription served as the template for sequencing. This table comes from immunoSEQ multiplex PCR, and its TCRdb copy is limited to in-frame clones, with some not included. Of roughly 250,000 clones listed, around 67% were seen once; the top ten hold around 1.2%. This CDR3 contains 10 residues. CDR1 is SQVTM and CDR2 is ANQGSEA in the germline V gene. Trimming took off 6 bases at V and 6 bases at J, with 6 bases between the two ends. This entry comes from a study of CD8+ T cells in alopecia areata. General study results and limits: The study found TCR sharing across patients less clear than in mice, possibly for HLA reasons.

The input for sequencing was CD4+ T cells sorted from blood, taken at week 0. The rearrangement links TRBV29-1 to TRBJ2-1, with D maybe TRBD1 (5 bases). The sequence was collected from a human donor with alopecia areata. CDR3 sequence (DNA): TGCAGCGTACAGGTCAATGAGCAGTTCTTC. It specifies CSVQVNEQFF.